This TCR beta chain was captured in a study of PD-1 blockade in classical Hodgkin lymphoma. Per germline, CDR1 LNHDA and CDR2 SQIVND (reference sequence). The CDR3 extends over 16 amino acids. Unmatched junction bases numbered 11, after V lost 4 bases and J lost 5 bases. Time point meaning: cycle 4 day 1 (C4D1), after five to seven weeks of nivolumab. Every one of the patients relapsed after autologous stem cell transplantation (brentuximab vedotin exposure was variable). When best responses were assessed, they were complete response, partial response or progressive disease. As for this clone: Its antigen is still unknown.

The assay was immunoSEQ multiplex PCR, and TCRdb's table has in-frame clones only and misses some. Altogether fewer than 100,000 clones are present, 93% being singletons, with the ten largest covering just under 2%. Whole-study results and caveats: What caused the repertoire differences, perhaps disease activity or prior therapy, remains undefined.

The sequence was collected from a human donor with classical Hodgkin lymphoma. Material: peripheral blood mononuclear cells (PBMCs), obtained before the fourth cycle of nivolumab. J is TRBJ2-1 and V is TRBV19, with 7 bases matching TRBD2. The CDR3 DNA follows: TGTGCCAGTAGTACACTAGCGCCCCTCGGGAACAATGAGCAGTTCTTC. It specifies CASSTLAPLGNNEQFF.